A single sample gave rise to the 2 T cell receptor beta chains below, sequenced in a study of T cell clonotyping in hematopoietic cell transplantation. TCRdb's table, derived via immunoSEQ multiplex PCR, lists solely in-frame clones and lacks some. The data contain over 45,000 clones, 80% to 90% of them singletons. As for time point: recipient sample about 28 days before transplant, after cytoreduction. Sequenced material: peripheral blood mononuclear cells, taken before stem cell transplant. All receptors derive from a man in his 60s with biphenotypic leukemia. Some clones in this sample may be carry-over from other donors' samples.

The CDR3 is CASSDSGSNTGELFF. In DNA, the CDR3 is TGTGCCAGCAGTGACAGCGGGAGTAACACCGGGGAGCTGTTTTTT. This chain joins TRBV2 and TRBJ2-2; the match to TRBD2 covers 8 bases. Germline trimming cut 3 bases from V and 2 bases from J; bases unmatched to any gene: 2. Germline assignment: CDR1 SNHLY and CDR2 FYNNEI. The CDR3 covers 15 residues.

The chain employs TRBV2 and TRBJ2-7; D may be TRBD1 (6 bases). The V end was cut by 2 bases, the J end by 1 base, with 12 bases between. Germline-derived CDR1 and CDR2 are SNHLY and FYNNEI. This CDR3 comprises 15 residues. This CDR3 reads CASSENGQISYEQYF. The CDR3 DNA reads TGTGCCAGCAGTGAAAATGGACAGATATCCTACGAGCAGTACTTC.